What follows are 14 T cell receptor beta chains derived from one specimen sequenced in a study of blood T cell repertoires in COVID-19. The table came from immunoSEQ multiplex PCR; TCRdb's copy has only in-frame clones and leaves some out. The sample has some 270,000 clones; 89% are singletons. What was sequenced was PBMCs or T cells enriched from blood (not recorded which). The receptors originated from a woman between 35 and 50 years old who had recovered from COVID-19.

The chain uses TRBV7-9 and TRBJ1-2, with D possibly being TRBD1 (5 bases). Trimming shortened V by 5 bases and J by 3 bases, and 13 bases separated the two germline ends. Germline CDR1 and CDR2: SEHNR and FQNEAQ (reference sequence). This CDR3 is 14 amino acids long. The CDR3 spells CASSPRGEDYGYTF. CDR3 DNA: TGTGCCAGCAGCCCACGGGGGGAGGACTATGGCTACACCTTC.

The chain employs TRBV19 and TRBJ2-1, with TRBD1 matching 8 bases. Per the germline V gene, CDR1 is LNHDA and CDR2 is SQIVND (reference sequence). Trimming took 9 bases from V and 4 from J; bases not matched to a gene: 5. The CDR3 spans 13 residues. The CDR3 DNA is TGTGCCAGCGACAGGGGATTTTACAATGAGCAGTTCTTC. It specifies CASDRGFYNEQFF.

The CDR3: CASSLGQYNQPQHF. The CDR3 bases are TGTGCCAGCAGCTTAGGACAGTACAATCAGCCCCAGCATTTT. The J gene is TRBJ1-5, the V gene TRBV7-2; D may be TRBD1 (5 bases). Trimming took 1 base from V and 3 from J, leaving 7 bases between them. The length of the CDR3 is 14 residues. Germline V gene sequence: CDR1 SGHTA, CDR2 FQGNSA.

This CDR3 is CASSPRTSSVSETQYF. CDR3 bases: TGCGCCAGCAGTCCCCGGACTAGCTCCGTGTCGGAGACCCAGTACTTC. This chain links TRBV5-1 with TRBJ2-5; TRBD2 matches at 8 bases. With 5 bases clipped from V and 5 bases from J, the junction kept 14 bases outside the gene matches. The germline CDR1 and CDR2 sequences are SGHRS and YFSETQ. This CDR3 is built from 16 residues.

The chain links TRBV29-1 to TRBJ2-1; 7 bases align to TRBD2. The CDR3 is 14 amino acids. J gave up 3 bases and V 4 bases, and 6 bases lay outside the gene matches. The V gene's germline CDR1 is SQVTM and CDR2 ANQGSEA. CDR3 loop: CSVVPGGNYNEQFF. The CDR3 DNA reads as TGCAGCGTTGTACCGGGGGGTAACTACAATGAGCAGTTCTTC.

A single count supports this clone. The chain combines TRBV5-4 with TRBJ1-2; 9 bases fit TRBD1. Trimming at V came to 4 bases and at J to 6 bases, leaving 19 bases not matched to a gene. CDR1 is SGHNT and CDR2 is YYREEE in the germline V gene (reference sequence). This CDR3 has 18 residues. The CDR3 coding sequence is TGTGCCAGCAGCGTAACCAAAGGGTGGACAGGGGAGCTAGATGGCTACACCTTC. Its translation: CASSVTKGWTGELDGYTF.

This rearrangement joins TRBV4-1 to TRBJ1-2; 8 bases map to TRBD1. This CDR3 region has 14 residues. Germline loops: CDR1 MGHRA, CDR2 YSYEKL. Losses at the gene ends were 4 bases for V and 6 bases for J; bases not matched to a gene: 7. The CDR3: CASSRTGPLDGYTF. The CDR3 nucleotides are TGCGCCAGCAGCCGGACAGGGCCGCTCGATGGCTACACCTTC.

The chain has TRBV10-3 and TRBJ1-6, with no clear D. V was cut by 0 bases and J by 7 bases, with 10 bases left in between. The V gene's germline CDR1 is ENHRY and CDR2 SYGVKD. The CDR3 totals 15 residues. The CDR3 DNA reads as TGTGCCATCAGTGAGTCGGAGAGGGTCAATTCACCCCTCCACTTT. It yields the protein CAISESERVNSPLHF.

The rearrangement links TRBV5-4 to TRBJ2-3; the match to TRBD2 covers 13 bases. Germline V gene data show CDR1 as SGHNT and CDR2 as YYREEE (reference sequence). Trimming cost V 4 bases and J 0 bases; bases outside gene matches: 8. The CDR3 has 18 residues. This CDR3 is CASSPGLAGEFSTDTQYF. The CDR3, as DNA: TGTGCCAGCAGCCCTGGACTAGCGGGGGAGTTTAGCACAGATACGCAGTATTTT.

This clone was recorded once. The gene calls are TRBV19 and TRBJ2-3; 9 bases match TRBD1. The junction had 9 bases not matched to a gene; V was cut back by 6 bases and J by 5 bases. The CDR3 extends over 15 amino acids. Germline V gives CDR1 LNHDA, CDR2 SQIVND (reference sequence). The CDR3 is CASSTRTGAGDTQYF. The CDR3 coding sequence is TGTGCCAGTAGCACACGGACAGGGGCGGGAGATACGCAGTATTTT.

The chain links TRBV10-2 to TRBJ2-3; 13 bases line up with TRBD2. CDR1 and CDR2 (germline): WSHSY, SAAADI. The CDR3 spans 15 residues. Unmatched junction bases numbered 4, after V lost 4 bases and J lost 6 bases. CDR3 nucleotide sequence: TGCGCCAGCAGTGCCGGGACTAGCGGGAAGGATACGCAGTATTTT. Translation gives CASSAGTSGKDTQYF.

The chain couples TRBV6-1 to TRBJ1-1; D might be TRBD1 (5 bases). CDR3 length: 12 amino acids. The V gene lost 3 bases and the J gene lost 11 bases, with 13 bases spanning the gap. The germline CDR1 and CDR2 sequences are MNHNS and SASEGT. The CDR3 protein is CASSDNRFKAFF. As DNA, the CDR3 is TGTGCCAGCAGTGATAACAGGTTTAAGGCTTTCTTT.

This chain uses TRBV7-2 with TRBJ1-2; a weak D match, TRBD1 (6 bases). Germline lookup yields CDR1 SGHTA and CDR2 FQGNSA. CDR3 length: 13 residues. Trimming took 3 bases from V and 8 from J, leaving 13 bases between them. In DNA form, the CDR3 reads TGTGCCAGCAGCTTTGACAGGACGGGGGGCTACACCTTC. Amino acid sequence: CASSFDRTGGYTF.

This chain joins TRBV18 and TRBJ2-7, with TRBD1 matching 8 bases. The V gene end was trimmed by 3 bases and the J gene end by 4 bases; junction bases not matched to a gene: 8. From germline, CDR1 is KGHSH and CDR2 LQKENI. The CDR3 sequence is 15 residues long. The CDR3 coding sequence is TGTGCCAGCTCACCGGGAGACAGGGGAGGATACGAGCAGTACTTC. As protein: CASSPGDRGGYEQYF.